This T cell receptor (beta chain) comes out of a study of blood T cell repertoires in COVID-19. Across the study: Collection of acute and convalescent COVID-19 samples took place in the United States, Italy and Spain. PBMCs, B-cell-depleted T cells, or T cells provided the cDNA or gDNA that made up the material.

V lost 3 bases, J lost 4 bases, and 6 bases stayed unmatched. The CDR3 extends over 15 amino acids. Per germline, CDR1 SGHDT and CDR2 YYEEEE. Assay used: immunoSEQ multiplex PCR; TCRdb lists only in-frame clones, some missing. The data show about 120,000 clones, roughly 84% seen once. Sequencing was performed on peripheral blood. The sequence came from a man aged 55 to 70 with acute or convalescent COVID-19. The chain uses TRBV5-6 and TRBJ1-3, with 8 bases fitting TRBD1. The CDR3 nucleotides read TGTGCCAGCAGCTACGACAGGGGAACAGGAAACACCATATATTTT. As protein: CASSYDRGTGNTIYF.